This entry features one T cell receptor (beta chain) sequence. Antigen unknown. This sample stems from a study of lymphopenia after photon versus proton radiotherapy. Study conclusions and caveats: Proton therapy kept repertoires fairly stable, unlike photons, which gained effector/memory cells.

Sequencing used immunoSEQ multiplex PCR; TCRdb keeps in-frame clones, though not all of them. The table records almost 30,000 clones, about 87% of them present only once. Trimming pared 5 bases from V and 5 bases from J, leaving 22 bases between. The CDR3 sequence is 18 residues long. The germline CDR1 and CDR2 sequences are MDHEN and SYDVKM. The specimen was peripheral blood, collected from a patient treated with proton-based radiotherapy. J is TRBJ2-6 and V is TRBV28; D is undetermined. The TCR sequence derives from an older woman with cholangiocarcinoma. Some clones in this sample may be carry-over from other donors' samples. CDR3 DNA sequence: TGTGCCAGCAGTACGTGGATCTTGACACAAAGTCGGGCCAACGTCCTGACTTTC. Amino acid sequence: CASSTWILTQSRANVLTF.